This T cell receptor beta chain is from a study of T cell responses to AZD1222 COVID-19 vaccine. This clone was seen a few times. Its antigen remains unknown. The ends lost 4 bases at V and 1 base at J; junction bases unmatched: 8. The CDR3 runs 17 residues. Germline V gene sequence: CDR1 SGHNT, CDR2 YYREEE (reference sequence). Libraries were prepared by immunoSEQ multiplex PCR; TCRdb keeps only in-frame clonotypes and omits some of them. The sample lists about 85,000 clones, 75% to 90% occurring once. General observations from the study: Baseline seropositivity characterized only a handful of AZD1222 recipients. The sample set comprised mostly white British donors with more females, and clonal diversity was possibly underestimated. CD4 TCRs associated with vaccination spanned spike, dominating at 160-218 and 743-854.

The starting material was peripheral blood, obtained on day 0 of AZD1222 vaccination. The source is an adult in good health. This rearrangement joins TRBV5-4 to TRBJ2-5, with 12 bases that match TRBD2. The CDR3 DNA follows: TGTGCCAGCAGCCCAGCGACTAGCGGGAGATCCCAAGAGACCCAGTACTTC. Protein sequence: CASSPATSGRSQETQYF.